This T cell receptor beta chain was sequenced during a study of early T cells in non-severe SARS-CoV-2 infection. TCRdb called the 5' RACE reads again in MiXCR, with one record for every CDR3 protein. The sample shows about 77,000 distinct CDR3 sequences, approximately 15% of them seen only once. J gave up 5 bases and V 5 bases, and 9 bases lay outside the gene matches. Germline V gene sequence: CDR1 WNHNN, CDR2 SYGVQD (reference sequence). This CDR3 is 15 amino acids long. This TCR was recovered from an adult who was a healthcare worker with PCR-confirmed SARS-CoV-2 infection or an uninfected control (not recorded which). Material: whole blood. This chain uses TRBV10-1 with TRBJ2-7; 10 bases agree with TRBD2. The CDR3 here is CASSPLAGALNEQYF. CDR3 sequence (DNA): TGCGCCAGCAGTCCTCTAGCGGGAGCTCTCAACGAGCAGTACTTC.